A single sample gave rise to the 21 T cell receptor beta chains below, sequenced in a study of blood T cell repertoires in COVID-19. Data came from immunoSEQ multiplex PCR; TCRdb stores just in-frame clones and leaves some out. The sample has 150,000 to 200,000 clones, about 88% seen once. Sequencing input: peripheral blood. The receptor source for this set is a man aged 25 to 40 with active or convalescent COVID-19.

V is TRBV6-5 and J is TRBJ1-2; D is perhaps TRBD1 (6 bases). The CDR3 has 16 residues. The V gene's germline CDR1 is MNHEY and CDR2 SVGAGI. V was pared by 2 bases and J by 2 bases, with 15 bases between. DNA for the CDR3: TGTGCCAGCAGTTACGGTGCTGGGGGCTCAAACTATGGCTACACCTTC. Its translation is CASSYGAGGSNYGYTF.

The chain is built from TRBV4-1 and TRBJ2-7, with 12 bases identical to TRBD2. The CDR3 is 16 residues long. Germline V gives CDR1 MGHRA, CDR2 YSYEKL. The V and J ends lost 3 bases and 5 bases, in that order; junction bases with no gene match: 8. CDR3 nucleotides: TGCGCCAGCAGCCAGGCCACTAGCGGGAGGCCCCACGAGCAGTACTTC. The encoded protein is CASSQATSGRPHEQYF.

This rearrangement joins TRBV27 to TRBJ2-1; a weak D match, TRBD1 (5 bases). V lost 8 bases and J lost 3, with 17 bases in between. This CDR3 spans 15 amino acids. The germline CDR1 and CDR2 sequences are MNHEY and SMNVEV (reference sequence). The DNA of the CDR3 is TGTGCCAGCGGGGCCGTTGTTGGTAACTACAATGAGCAGTTCTTC. Translation: CASGAVVGNYNEQFF.

The chain has TRBV4-1 and TRBJ1-1; 7 bases fit TRBD1. The CDR3 extends over 17 amino acids. With 0 bases clipped from V and 2 bases from J, the junction kept 9 bases outside the gene matches. Germline CDR1 reads MGHRA; CDR2 reads YSYEKL. CDR3 sequence reads: CASSQDWQGVTNTEAFF. The DNA of the CDR3 is TGCGCCAGCAGCCAAGATTGGCAGGGGGTGACTAACACTGAAGCTTTCTTT.

The V call is TRBV10-3, the J call TRBJ2-2; 9 bases are shared with TRBD1. Germline loops: CDR1 ENHRY, CDR2 SYGVKD. CDR3 length: 21 amino acids. After removal of 2 bases from V and 1 base from J, the junction contained 17 bases not matched to a gene. CDR3 region: CAISEPGGVRDRAGNTGELFF. The CDR3 nucleotides read TGTGCCATCAGTGAGCCTGGGGGGGTCCGGGACAGGGCCGGGAACACCGGGGAGCTGTTTTTT.

This chain connects TRBV3-1 (or the pseudogene TRBV3-2) to TRBJ1-4, with D perhaps TRBD1 (5 bases). CDR3 size: 13 residues. The V end was cut by 1 base, the J end by 8 bases, with 8 bases between. The germline V gene encodes CDR1 LGHDT and CDR2 YNNKEL (reference sequence). CDR3 bases: TGTGCCAGCAGCCAAGTGGACAACGAAAAACTGTTTTTT. Its protein product is CASSQVDNEKLFF.

The rearrangement joins TRBV27 to TRBJ1-5, with TRBD1 matching 8 bases. The CDR3 spans 15 residues. V dropped 8 bases and J dropped 7; count of bases not matched to a gene: 13. The germline CDR1 and CDR2 sequences are MNHEY and SMNVEV (reference sequence). The CDR3 DNA follows: TGTGCCAGCGGGCCGAATCAGGGGGCAATCCAGCCCCAGCATTTT. Protein product: CASGPNQGAIQPQHF.

This chain joins TRBV5-1 and TRBJ1-5; tentative D call: TRBD1 (5 bases). V lost 0 bases and J 6 bases, leaving 13 bases between the germline ends. The CDR3 spans 15 residues. Germline V gene lookup returns CDR1 SGHRS and CDR2 YFSETQ. The DNA for the CDR3 is TGCGCCAGCAGCTTGGAGGCAGGGCCGGGTCAGCCCCAGCATTTT. Its translation is CASSLEAGPGQPQHF.

The chain is built from TRBV9 and TRBJ2-1; possibly TRBD2 for D (6 bases). CDR1 SGDLS and CDR2 YYNGEE come from the germline V gene. CDR3 size: 14 residues. V lost 1 base and J lost 1, with 6 bases in between. The CDR3 DNA follows: TGTGCCAGCAGCGTAAGCGGGTCCTACAATGAGCAGTTCTTC. This translates into CASSVSGSYNEQFF.

Comments on this clone: Other DNA sequences in this sample translate to the same CDR3. The rearrangement links TRBV9 to TRBJ2-3; 8 bases map to TRBD2. The CDR3 sequence is 15 residues long. V lost 0 bases to trimming and J lost 1 base; unmatched junction nucleotides: 1. CDR1 SGDLS and CDR2 YYNGEE come from the germline V gene. The CDR3 DNA follows: TGTGCCAGCAGCGTAGCGGGGGGGCGCACAGATACGCAGTATTTT. This encodes CASSVAGGRTDTQYF.

The V and J genes are TRBV6-5 and TRBJ2-5, with D perhaps TRBD2 (6 bases). V was cut by 2 bases and J by 3 bases, with 7 bases left in between. Per germline, CDR1 MNHEY and CDR2 SVGAGI. The CDR3 runs to 13 residues. CDR3 region: CASSYVAEETQYF. CDR3 in DNA: TGTGCCAGCAGTTACGTAGCGGAAGAGACCCAGTACTTC.

The chain joins TRBV9 to TRBJ1-4; perhaps TRBD1 as D (5 bases). The CDR3 loop spans 16 amino acids. V shed 2 bases and J shed 0 bases, with 11 bases lying between them. CDR1 and CDR2 (germline): SGDLS, YYNGEE. This CDR3 reads CASSVDQGSTNEKLFF. The CDR3 coding sequence is TGTGCCAGCAGCGTGGACCAGGGCTCAACTAATGAAAAACTGTTTTTT. The full variable domain, completed using reference TRBV9 and TRBJ1-4, is DSGVTQTPKHLITATGQRVTLRCSPRSGDLSVYWYQQSLDQGLQFLIQYYNGEERAKGNILERFSAQQFPDLHSELNLSSLELGDSALYFCASSVDQGSTNEKLFFGSGTQLSVL.

The V call is TRBV5-3, the J call TRBJ1-4, with no clear D. TRBV5-3 is reported as an ORF; its role is uncertain. The CDR3 has 15 residues. Trimming took off 0 bases at V and 8 bases at J, with 14 bases between the two ends. CDR3 sequence reads: CARSLAREGREKLFF. The CDR3 nucleotides read TGTGCCAGAAGCTTGGCGAGGGAAGGTAGGGAAAAACTGTTTTTT.

The rearrangement joins TRBV5-1 to TRBJ1-2, with D possibly TRBD1 on 5 matching bases. This CDR3 has 14 amino acids. Germline loops: CDR1 SGHRS, CDR2 YFSETQ. With 5 bases removed from V and 3 bases from J, the gap between germline ends came to 14 bases. Written as DNA, the CDR3 is TGCGCCAGCAGACCTCAGGGCGGCGACTATGGCTACACCTTC. This translates into CASRPQGGDYGYTF.

The chain carries TRBV30 and TRBJ1-6, with no clear D. The CDR3 sequence is 12 residues long. Trimming shortened V by 0 bases and J by 14 bases, and 11 bases separated the two germline ends. Germline CDR1 reads GTSNPN; CDR2 reads SVGIG (reference sequence). The CDR3 DNA follows: TGTGCCTGGAGTGTTTTGGACGGGACCCTCCACTTT. This codes for CAWSVLDGTLHF.

The chain uses TRBV19 and TRBJ2-1; TRBD2 matches at 9 bases. Germline CDR1 and CDR2: LNHDA and SQIVND (reference sequence). CDR3 length equals 16 residues. Trimming removed 5 bases from V and 13 bases from J; junction bases left unmatched: 18. The CDR3 DNA reads TGTGCCAGTAGTCATTTACTAGCGGGCGAATCTCACCCTCAGTTCTTC. Translation: CASSHLLAGESHPQFF. Combining the CDR3 with reference TRBV19 and TRBJ2-1 gives the whole variable domain DGGITQSPKYLFRKEGQNVTLSCEQNLNHDAMYWYRQDPGQGLRLIYYSQIVNDFQKGDIAEGYSVSREKKESFPLTVTSAQKNPTAFYLCASSHLLAGESHPQFFGPGTRLTVL.

The chain has TRBV7-2 and TRBJ2-1, with a tentative D call TRBD2 (6 bases). Germline CDR1 and CDR2: SGHTA and FQGNSA. The length of the CDR3 is 17 residues. The ends were cut back, 0 bases at V and 6 bases at J, with 18 bases in the middle. The DNA of the CDR3 is TGTGCCAGCAGCTTAGCCCCCGGAGGGCAAAGCTCCAATGAGCAGTTCTTC. Its protein is CASSLAPGGQSSNEQFF.

This chain links TRBV29-1 with TRBJ1-2, with D perhaps TRBD1 (6 bases). The CDR3 runs 13 residues. V gave up 2 bases and J gave up 4 bases, with 11 bases separating them. CDR1 and CDR2 (germline): SQVTM, ANQGSEA. The CDR3 DNA reads TGCAGCGTTGAAAGGACAGAGTTCTATGGCTACACCTTC. The encoded protein is CSVERTEFYGYTF. Full variable domain (outside the CDR3, taken from reference TRBV29-1 and TRBJ1-2): SAVISQKPSRDICQRGTSLTIQCQVDSQVTMMFWYRQQPGQSLTLIATANQGSEATYESGFVIDKFPISRPNLTFSTLTVSNMSPEDSSIYLCSVERTEFYGYTFGSGTRLTVV.

The chain joins TRBV7-8 to TRBJ2-1, with 12 bases aligning to TRBD2. Germline values: CDR1 SGHVS, CDR2 FQNEAQ. The CDR3 extends over 16 amino acids. J lost 8 bases, V lost 3 bases, and 8 bases had no gene match. CDR3 loop: CASSFQLAGGPDEQFF. CDR3 coding DNA: TGTGCCAGCAGCTTTCAGCTAGCGGGAGGGCCTGATGAGCAGTTCTTC.

This sequence joins TRBV10-1 and TRBJ2-7; tentatively, D is TRBD2 (5 bases). Trimming shortened V by 4 bases and J by 3 bases, and 7 bases separated the two germline ends. Per germline, CDR1 WNHNN and CDR2 SYGVQD (reference sequence). This CDR3 is 12 amino acids long. This chain's CDR3 is CASSGLFYEQYV. The DNA for the CDR3 is TGCGCCAGCAGTGGACTATTCTACGAGCAGTACGTC.

Note on this clone: The identical CDR3 is also encoded by other nucleotide sequences in the sample. The chain has TRBV5-1 and TRBJ2-7, with TRBD2 matching over 11 bases. The CDR3 length is 15 residues. CDR1 and CDR2 from the germline V gene are SGHRS and YFSETQ. The J segment lost 1 base and the V segment lost 0 bases, leaving 0 bases of the junction unmatched. The CDR3: CASSLVAGGSYEQYF. The CDR3 nucleotides read TGCGCCAGCAGCTTGGTAGCGGGGGGGTCCTACGAGCAGTACTTC. Full variable domain (outside the CDR3, taken from reference TRBV5-1 and TRBJ2-7): KAGVTQTPRYLIKTRGQQVTLSCSPISGHRSVSWYQQTPGQGLQFLFEYFSETQRNKGNFPGRFSGRQFSNSRSEMNVSTLELGDSALYLCASSLVAGGSYEQYFGPGTRLTVT.